This T cell receptor (beta chain) was sequenced in a study of preoperative IRX-2 immunotherapy in early breast cancer. Sequencing was performed with immunoSEQ multiplex PCR; in TCRdb, only in-frame clones are kept and a portion is missing. The sample contains about 62,000 clones, approximately 94% of which appear only once. Comments on this clone: The sample contains more than one DNA sequence encoding this CDR3.

Described treatment: preoperative locoregional IRX-2 cytokine immunotherapy. Samples came from a phase Ib trial of preoperative locoregional IRX-2 cytokine immunotherapy. Sampling was conducted from a patient treated with IRX-2 immunotherapy. The receptor's source is a human donor with breast cancer.

CDR3 region: CASSWTQDQPQHF. CDR3 in DNA: TGTGCCAGCAGTTGGACACAGGATCAGCCCCAGCATTTT. The chain links TRBV28 to TRBJ1-5, with D possibly matching TRBD1 (5 bases). V lost 4 bases, J lost 5 bases, and 9 bases lay in between. This CDR3 is 13 amino acids long. Germline CDR1 MDHEN, CDR2 SYDVKM.